The present T cell receptor (beta chain) was sequenced within a study of cytomegalovirus exposure and HLA in healthy donors. Study findings and constraints: In a later analysis, across HLA loci, associated TCR counts were highest for DRB1, lowest for HLA-C. TCR beta V- and J-gene trimming, according to a later analysis, was linked to a missense DCLRE1C variant.

Details on this clone: No antigen is known for it.

Use of 60 Vbeta and 13 Jbeta primers characterized the PCR. Generated by immunoSEQ multiplex PCR, the TCRdb table keeps only in-frame clones and is missing some. The sample shows some 270,000 clones, 80% of them seen only once. The specimen was PBMCs. The TCR comes from a girl aged 2-15 years in good health and CMV-seronegative.

This CDR3 reads CASSVETSGAYNEQFF. Here the CDR3 DNA reads TGTGCCAGCAGCGTAGAGACTAGCGGTGCCTACAATGAGCAGTTCTTC. The genes are TRBV9 and TRBJ2-1, with 9 bases matching TRBD2. The J segment lost 2 bases and the V segment lost 0 bases, leaving 3 bases of the junction unmatched. This CDR3 has 16 residues. Germline values: CDR1 SGDLS, CDR2 YYNGEE.